The 23 T cell receptor beta chains in this list originate from one sample, sequenced in a study of identical twins. TCRdb analysed the 5' RACE reads with MiXCR anew, one entry per CDR3 protein. The sample yields some 250,000 distinct CDR3 sequences, under 8.5% seen once. In addition, the sample was reused for a study of T cells expressing NK-cell markers.

Material for sequencing was CD8+ T cells sorted from blood. These receptors all stem from a woman aged 18-35 years in good health.

This clonotype showed up just a few times. The rearrangement links TRBV5-6 to TRBJ2-1, with D unclear. V lost 1 base and J 6 bases, leaving 5 bases between the germline ends. This CDR3 has 12 residues. CDR1 and CDR2 from the germline V gene are SGHDT and YYEEEE. CDR3 amino acids: CASSLFVNEQFF. The CDR3 region has the DNA TGTGCCAGCAGCTTGTTTGTCAATGAGCAGTTCTTC.

The chain couples TRBV19 to TRBJ2-1; D gene unclear. Trimming stripped 6 bases from V and 3 bases from J, with 6 bases between. Germline V gene lookup returns CDR1 LNHDA and CDR2 SQIVND (reference sequence). This CDR3 contains 12 residues. The CDR3 DNA follows: TGTGCCAGTAGAGTCGGCTACAATGAGCAGTTCTTC. As protein: CASRVGYNEQFF.

The genes are TRBV6-6 and TRBJ1-1; maybe TRBD1 (6 bases). Trimming took 8 bases from V and 6 from J, leaving 13 bases between them. Per the germline V gene, CDR1 is MNHNY and CDR2 is SVGAGI (reference sequence). The CDR3 is 12 amino acids. DNA for the CDR3: TGTGCCAGCTGGAACAGGGACCCTGAAGCTTTCTTT. It codes for CASWNRDPEAFF.

This clonotype came up a few times. The chain links TRBV24-1 to TRBJ2-1; D unclear. Trimming took 5 bases from V and 5 from J, leaving 3 bases between them. Germline CDR1 reads KGHDR; CDR2 reads SFDVKD. The CDR3 is 11 residues long. The CDR3 coding sequence is TGTGCCACCAGTGCAGACAATGAGCAGTTCTTC. It translates to CATSADNEQFF.

This clonotype was seen a few times. The V gene is TRBV6-5, the J gene TRBJ2-7, with D possibly TRBD2 on 6 matching bases. Trimming removed 2 bases from V and 3 bases from J, with 14 bases in between. The CDR3 loop spans 15 amino acids. Germline loops: CDR1 MNHEY, CDR2 SVGAGI. The CDR3 DNA reads TGTGCCAGCAGTTACGGGTGGGACTCTAGCTACGAGCAGTACTTC. It specifies CASSYGWDSSYEQYF.

This clonotype was seen more than once but under ten times. This sequence joins TRBV18 and TRBJ2-3; 9 positions match TRBD1. The CDR3 has 17 amino acids. J lost 4 bases, V lost 0 bases, and 8 bases had no gene match. Germline CDR1 KGHSH, CDR2 LQKENI. CDR3 nucleotide sequence: TGTGCCAGCTCACCACCGAGGGGACAGGGAGTGGCAGATACGCAGTATTTT. As protein: CASSPPRGQGVADTQYF.

This clonotype has a handful of counts. The gene calls are TRBV12-3 or TRBV12-4 and TRBJ1-5, with D unresolved. V lost 3 bases and J lost 6, with 12 bases in between. This CDR3 region has 14 residues. The DNA for the CDR3 is TGTGCCAGCAGTTTTATCCTGGTGGGTCAGCCCCAGCATTTT. It codes for CASSFILVGQPQHF.

This clonotype was counted at least ten times. This chain uses TRBV10-3 with TRBJ1-1; 7 positions agree with TRBD1. The CDR3 contains 12 residues. The J segment lost 3 bases and the V segment lost 10 bases, leaving 5 bases of the junction unmatched. Germline V gene data show CDR1 as ENHRY and CDR2 as SYGVKD. CDR3 loop: CATTGLDTEAFF. The CDR3 DNA is TGTGCCACGACAGGGTTGGACACTGAAGCTTTCTTT.

V usage is TRBV6-5 and J usage is TRBJ2-2; no clear D gene. The CDR3 totals 14 residues. Looked up from germline, CDR1 is MNHEY and CDR2 is SVGAGI. Trimming cost V 4 bases and J 5 bases, with 11 bases left between them. CDR3 DNA sequence: TGTGCCAGCAGTTTTTCAGACGGGACCGGGGAGCTGTTTTTT. Protein sequence: CASSFSDGTGELFF.

This clonotype was detected only a few times. The chain employs TRBV7-2 and TRBJ1-1; D not resolved. The CDR3 totals 14 residues. The germline CDR1 and CDR2 sequences are SGHTA and FQGNSA. V was trimmed by 10 bases and J by 7 bases, leaving 22 bases between them. The CDR3 DNA reads as TGTGCCACCCGAAGGGTCTTATCTCATAATGAAGCTTTCTTT. Translating it yields CATRRVLSHNEAFF.

A word on this clonotype: An end of the junction does not agree with germline; a read error may underlie this. This chain connects TRBV20-1 to TRBJ2-4; D remains unclear. Per germline, CDR1 DFQATT and CDR2 SNEGSKA (reference sequence). This CDR3 region has 17 residues. The DNA for the CDR3 is TGCAGCGCTATCCCCCTGTTAACGGCCTCGGCCAAAAACATTCAGTACTTC. It codes for CSAIPLLTASAKNIQYF.

The V gene is TRBV16, the J gene TRBJ2-5; TRBD2 matches 7 bases. Germline V CDR1 and CDR2: KGHSY, FQNENV. The CDR3 contains 15 residues. Losses at the gene ends were 3 bases for V and 2 bases for J; bases not matched to a gene: 6. The CDR3 bases are TGTGCCAGCAGCCATTACCGGGGGGAACAAGAGACCCAGTACTTC. Protein sequence: CASSHYRGEQETQYF.

This clonotype was counted ten times or more. This rearrangement joins TRBV20-1 to TRBJ1-1; D remains unclear. From germline, CDR1 is DFQATT and CDR2 SNEGSKA (reference sequence). This CDR3 comprises 11 residues. With 3 bases removed from V and 4 bases from J, the gap between germline ends came to 6 bases. CDR3 sequence reads: CSASWGTEAFF. In DNA form, the CDR3 reads TGCAGTGCTAGCTGGGGCACTGAAGCTTTCTTT.

This clonotype showed up just a few times. The chain carries TRBV30 and TRBJ1-5; the D gene is possibly TRBD1 (6 bases). Trimming cost V 1 base and J 7 bases, with 11 bases left between them. CDR1 is GTSNPN, CDR2 SVGIG, per germline (reference sequence). The CDR3 sequence is 13 residues long. The CDR3 DNA is TGTGCCTGGAGTGGACAGGATAACCAGCCCCAGCATTTT. Protein: CAWSGQDNQPQHF.

Many counts were recorded for this clonotype. The V and J genes are TRBV4-3 and TRBJ2-3, with D maybe TRBD2 (5 bases). The CDR3 is made up of 13 amino acids. Germline loops: CDR1 LGHNA, CDR2 YSLEER. V shed 1 base and J shed 6 bases, with 8 bases lying between them. This chain's CDR3 is CASSQVRADTQYF. The DNA of the CDR3 is TGCGCCAGCAGCCAAGTGAGGGCGGATACGCAGTATTTT.

This clonotype was detected a few times. V is TRBV20-1 and J is TRBJ2-7; tentative D call: TRBD2 (6 bases). The CDR3 consists of 12 residues. CDR1 DFQATT and CDR2 SNEGSKA come from the germline V gene (reference sequence). The V and J ends lost 1 base and 3 bases respectively, with 7 bases between them. Here the CDR3 DNA reads TGCAGTGCTAGAGGCGGGGACTACGAGCAGTACTTC. Amino acids: CSARGGDYEQYF.

This clonotype was recorded many times. The gene calls are TRBV6-1 and TRBJ2-1, with unresolved D. Trimming pared 8 bases from V and 0 bases from J, leaving 8 bases between. Looked up from germline, CDR1 is MNHNS and CDR2 is SASEGT. This CDR3 has 13 residues. Written as DNA, the CDR3 is TGTGCCAGCGCGGCAAGCTCCTACAATGAGCAGTTCTTC. It specifies CASAASSYNEQFF.

This clonotype showed up many times. V is TRBV12-3 or TRBV12-4 and J is TRBJ2-4; the match to TRBD2 covers 11 bases. V was clipped by 8 bases and J by 8 bases; unmatched bases: 5. The CDR3 sequence is 13 residues long. CDR3 bases: TGTGCCAGCCAACTACTAGCGGGAGACATTCAGTACTTC. Amino acids: CASQLLAGDIQYF.

This clonotype was counted only a few times. The chain carries TRBV12-3 or TRBV12-4 and TRBJ2-5, with D possibly matching TRBD1 (5 bases). This CDR3 is 13 amino acids long. V was shortened by 4 bases and J by 5 bases, with 11 bases between the two germline ends. The CDR3 here is CASSYQGKETQYF. The CDR3 coding sequence is TGTGCCAGCAGTTATCAGGGAAAGGAGACCCAGTACTTC.

This clonotype was detected a few times. V gene TRBV7-8 combines with J gene TRBJ1-1; 7 positions agree with TRBD1. This CDR3 region has 14 residues. Trimming cost V 3 bases and J 5 bases; bases outside gene matches: 6. Germline V CDR1 and CDR2: SGHVS, FQNEAQ. CDR3 sequence: CASSLPGGRTEAFF. CDR3 bases: TGTGCCAGCAGCTTGCCAGGGGGAAGGACTGAAGCTTTCTTT.

The chain carries TRBV7-2 and TRBJ2-1; 7 bases are shared with TRBD1. V shed 4 bases and J 8 bases; nucleotides not matched to a gene: 8. The CDR3 is made up of 14 amino acids. Looked up from germline, CDR1 is SGHTA and CDR2 is FQGNSA. The DNA for the CDR3 is TGTGCCAGCAGCTACCTACGACAGGGCGATGAGCAGTTCTTC. This sequence encodes CASSYLRQGDEQFF.

This clonotype showed up just a few times. The V gene is TRBV27, the J gene TRBJ1-6; no reliable D call. Germline-derived CDR1 and CDR2 are MNHEY and SMNVEV (reference sequence). The CDR3 has 11 residues. The V end was cut by 8 bases, the J end by 14 bases, with 13 bases between. The CDR3 here is CASRLGSTLHF. The DNA of the CDR3 is TGTGCCAGCCGCCTCGGTTCTACCCTCCACTTT.

This clonotype has more than one count but fewer than ten. The rearrangement joins TRBV19 to TRBJ2-2; no definite D call. The V end was cut by 8 bases, the J end by 1 base, with 8 bases between. This CDR3 spans 13 amino acids. Germline V gene sequence: CDR1 LNHDA, CDR2 SQIVND (reference sequence). The CDR3 is CASSHENTGELFF. The CDR3, as DNA: TGTGCCAGTTCCCATGAGAACACCGGGGAGCTGTTTTTT.